Sequencing of this TCR beta chain was carried out in a study of identical twins. The CDR3 sequence is 13 residues long. CDR1 is SQVTM and CDR2 is ANQGSEA in the germline V gene. V gave up 5 bases and J gave up 3 bases; unmatched junction bases: 5. Template switching created a universal primer site, and the cDNA included unique molecular identifiers. MiXCR, applied by TCRdb to the 5' RACE reads, yields one record per CDR3 protein. The repertoire holds 1.5 million to 2 million distinct CDR3 sequences, with under 35% as singletons. Remarks on this clonotype: Its target is not known.

Findings and limits, study-wide: Models underpredicted monozygotic twin sharing of out-of-frame TCR alpha. Not following the same donors, the study drew its conclusions from cross-sectional statistical analysis. Within twin pairs, the out-of-frame alpha sequences they shared showed excess low generation probability.

Material: cord blood. The V and J genes are TRBV29-1 and TRBJ2-7; TRBD2 matches 9 bases. The source is a newborn girl in good health. CDR3 DNA sequence: TGCAGCGTTCTGGCGGGGGGGCACTACGAGCAGTACTTC. Translation gives CSVLAGGHYEQYF.